Shown below are 24 T cell receptor beta chains from a single sample sequenced in a study of blood T cells in healthy people across ages (dated by TCRdb to between 2014 and 2017). Libraries were constructed by 5' RACE. The instrument given in TCRdb is Illumina HiSeq 2500. A second about 6 to 11 cycle PCR used a sample-barcoded 5' primer and a J-beta primer mix. TCRdb's own reprocessing of the public reads used fastp at Q25 and MiXCR and kept productive beta chains. Each entry merges the rows of one CDR3 protein and shows their most common DNA and genes. The table for this sample lists approximately 900,000 distinct CDR3 sequences; 40% to 60% of them were counted only once. 13% of the sample lies in the top ten. The sample comprised blood. All receptors come from a man in his thirties or forties in good health.

This clonotype was seen only a few times. The chain has TRBV20-1 and TRBJ2-5; 7 bases agree with TRBD2. The J segment lost 5 bases and the V segment lost 1 base, leaving 13 bases of the junction unmatched. In germline, CDR1 is DFQATT, CDR2 SNEGSKA (reference sequence). The CDR3 contains 16 residues. The CDR3 reads CSARGGITSAGETQYF. In nucleotides, the CDR3 is TGCAGTGCTAGAGGGGGCATAACTAGCGCAGGGGAGACCCAGTACTTC.

The chain links TRBV7-2 to TRBJ2-1; no reliable D call. The germline V gene encodes CDR1 SGHTA and CDR2 FQGNSA. V lost 3 bases to trimming and J lost 0 bases, with 6 bases between them. The CDR3 loop spans 14 amino acids. The chain's CDR3 is CASSFSNSYNEQFF. CDR3 sequence (DNA): TGTGCCAGCAGCTTCAGTAACTCCTACAATGAGCAGTTCTTC.

V gene TRBV7-2 combines with J gene TRBJ2-3; the match to TRBD1 covers 9 bases. Germline V lookup: CDR1 SGHTA, CDR2 FQGNSA. The CDR3 totals 17 residues. V trimming: 1 base; J trimming: 5 bases; junction bases outside the gene matches: 10. CDR3 residues: CASSLGLGQGKGDTQYF. CDR3 sequence (DNA): TGTGCCAGCAGCTTAGGGCTGGGACAGGGTAAGGGAGATACGCAGTATTTT.

The rearrangement uses TRBV6-5 and TRBJ2-5; possibly TRBD1 for D (5 bases). The CDR3 runs to 15 residues. The germline V gene has CDR1 MNHEY and CDR2 SVGAGI. The V gene lost 4 bases and the J gene lost 1 base, with 13 bases spanning the gap. CDR3 nucleotide sequence: TGTGCCAGCAGTTCCCCCTCAAGGGGCCAAGAGACCCAGTACTTC. Its translation: CASSSPSRGQETQYF.

Points on this clonotype: Its ends do not fully match the called genes, so a read error is possible. The rearrangement links TRBV20-1 to TRBJ2-4, with 9 bases aligning to TRBD2. The closer fit of TRBJ2-7 to the DNA end suggests the J call may be wrong. CDR1 and CDR2 from the germline V gene are DFQATT and SNEGSKA (reference sequence). CDR3 length equals 13 residues. CDR3 in amino acids: CGASGDSSSEQYF. CDR3 DNA: TGCGGTGCTAGCGGGGACAGCAGTTCCGAGCAGTACTTC.

The V call is TRBV10-3, the J call TRBJ2-1; 7 bases match TRBD2. Germline trimming cut 11 bases from V and 4 bases from J; bases unmatched to any gene: 8. The CDR3 totals 13 residues. Germline-derived CDR1 and CDR2 are ENHRY and SYGVKD. Here the CDR3 reads CASERAGYNEQFF. The CDR3 region has the DNA TGTGCCTCGGAGAGAGCGGGGTACAATGAGCAGTTCTTC.

Turning to this clonotype: The junction differs from germline at one of its ends, possibly a read error. The CDR3 DNA reads as TGTGCCAGCAGCCAAGATCGGGGGGGTCCGGATACGCGGTATTTT. Residues: CASSQDRGGPDTRYF. V is TRBV4-2 and J is TRBJ2-3, with 8 bases lining up with TRBD2. CDR3 length: 15 amino acids. Germline-derived CDR1 and CDR2 are LGHNA and YNFKEQ.

CDR3 coding DNA: TGTGCCAGCAGCTTACGCTGGGAGACCTACAATGAGCAGTACTTC. This codes for CASSLRWETYNEQYF. The chain links TRBV7-9 to TRBJ2-7; perhaps TRBD2 as D (5 bases). The germline V gene encodes CDR1 SEHNR and CDR2 FQNEAQ (reference sequence). The CDR3 extends over 15 amino acids. The V and J ends lost 2 bases and 7 bases respectively, with 18 bases between them.

This clonotype occurred a few times. The rearrangement links TRBV7-9 to TRBJ1-2; weak D call: TRBD1 (5 bases). With 3 bases removed from V and 9 bases from J, the gap between germline ends came to 20 bases. Germline V gene lookup returns CDR1 SEHNR and CDR2 FQNEAQ (reference sequence). This CDR3 region has 15 residues. The CDR3 spells CASSFGAAASGSYTF. The DNA of the CDR3 is TGTGCCAGCAGCTTTGGGGCGGCAGCTTCAGGGAGCTACACCTTC. Based on the CDR3 plus reference TRBV7-9 and TRBJ1-2, the full variable domain is DTGVSQNPRHKITKRGQNVTFRCDPISEHNRLYWYRQTLGQGPEFLTYFQNEAQLEKSRLLSDRFSAERPKGSFSTLEIQRTEQGDSAMYLCASSFGAAASGSYTFGSGTRLTVV.

This clonotype was picked up many times. V usage is TRBV11-2 and J usage is TRBJ2-7; D is unclear. Trimming cost V 0 bases and J 0 bases, with 12 bases left between them. Germline V lookup: CDR1 SGHAT, CDR2 FQNNGV. The CDR3 has 16 amino acids. Here the CDR3 reads CASSLEPATSSYEQYF. In nucleotides, the CDR3 is TGTGCCAGCAGCTTAGAACCGGCGACCAGCTCCTACGAGCAGTACTTC.

The rearrangement links TRBV16 to TRBJ1-5; D is undetermined. Germline V gene lookup returns CDR1 KGHSY and CDR2 FQNENV. V was clipped by 4 bases and J by 7 bases, with 8 bases between them. This CDR3 is built from 12 residues. CDR3 loop: CASSPVKQPQHF. DNA for the CDR3: TGTGCCAGCAGCCCCGTAAAGCAGCCCCAGCATTTT.

The rearrangement uses TRBV12-3 or TRBV12-4 and TRBJ2-3; D gene uncertain. The CDR3 totals 12 residues. Between the trimmed V and J ends, which lost 8 bases and 10 bases, there was a span of 16 bases. The CDR3 reads CASHKAPNAQYF. The CDR3 bases are TGTGCCAGCCATAAGGCTCCGAATGCGCAGTATTTT.

The chain carries TRBV6-6 and TRBJ1-4; D possibly corresponds to TRBD1 (5 bases). Trimming left V 6 bases short and J 5 bases short, with 13 bases between. CDR3 length: 14 amino acids. Germline-derived CDR1 and CDR2 are MNHNY and SVGAGI (reference sequence). For the CDR3, the DNA is TGTGCCAGCAGGGAACAGGAAATCAATGAAAAACTGTTTTTT. Residues: CASREQEINEKLFF.

This clonotype was observed a handful of times. The CDR3 loop is CASSVGGGEQFF. Written as DNA, the CDR3 is TGTGCCAGCAGCGTCGGCGGAGGTGAGCAGTTCTTC. The chain is built from TRBV9 and TRBJ2-1, with TRBD2 as a possible D gene (5 bases). This CDR3 contains 12 residues. Germline lookup yields CDR1 SGDLS and CDR2 YYNGEE. V dropped 2 bases and J dropped 9 bases, with 9 bases sitting between them.

Notes on this clonotype: At one boundary the junction diverges from the germline segment, which might be a read error. CDR3 bases: TGTGCCGGCAGCGTAAAAGGGGGGGCAGGGGAGCAGTACTTC. Residues: CAGSVKGGAGEQYF. This chain uses TRBV9 with TRBJ2-5; tentative D call: TRBD2 (7 bases). Germline lookup yields CDR1 SGDLS and CDR2 YYNGEE. This CDR3 contains 14 residues.

The table lists this clonotype with a few counts. This rearrangement joins TRBV11-3 to TRBJ2-7; D is uncertain. V was clipped by 6 bases and J by 0 bases, with 12 bases between them. The CDR3 covers 14 residues. Looked up from germline, CDR1 is SGHNT and CDR2 is YENEEA. CDR3 nucleotides: TGTGCCAGCAGGAACGACAACGGCTCCTACGAGCAGTACTTC. Encoded protein: CASRNDNGSYEQYF.

CDR3 coding DNA: TGCAGTACCGGTCGGGCGAACTCCTACGAGCAGTACTTC. Translating gives CSTGRANSYEQYF. This sequence joins TRBV20-1 and TRBJ2-7; D ambiguous. The V gene lost 8 bases and the J gene lost 0 bases, with 14 bases spanning the gap. CDR1 is DFQATT and CDR2 is SNEGSKA in the germline V gene (reference sequence). CDR3 length: 13 amino acids.

This chain uses TRBV12-3 or TRBV12-4 with TRBJ1-5, with a possible D match to TRBD1 (6 bases). V shed 2 bases and J shed 0 bases, with 14 bases lying between them. The CDR3 runs to 17 residues. The CDR3 loop reads CASSLRDINYSNQPQHF. CDR3 sequence (DNA): TGTGCCAGCAGTTTAAGGGACATAAACTATAGCAATCAGCCCCAGCATTTT.

The genes are TRBV10-3 and TRBJ2-4; weak D call: TRBD1 (5 bases). The J call could be wrong; TRBJ2-7 is a better fit for the DNA end. There are 12 residues in the CDR3. The germline V gene encodes CDR1 ENHRY and CDR2 SYGVKD. CDR3 in amino acids: CAMGDSPYEQYF. As DNA, the CDR3 is TGTGCCATGGGTGACAGCCCCTACGAGCAGTACTTC.

This clonotype was observed a handful of times. V is TRBV30 and J is TRBJ2-4, with D possibly TRBD1 on 6 matching bases. CDR3 size: 14 residues. Trimming stripped 1 base from V and 13 bases from J, with 20 bases between. Germline V gene sequence: CDR1 GTSNPN, CDR2 SVGIG (reference sequence). This chain's CDR3 is CAWSASFRGTGQYF. Written as DNA, the CDR3 is TGTGCCTGGAGTGCTTCGTTCAGGGGAACGGGGCAGTACTTC.

The V call is TRBV20-1, the J call TRBJ2-7; 8 nucleotides align to TRBD2. Germline V gene lookup returns CDR1 DFQATT and CDR2 SNEGSKA (reference sequence). The J segment lost 4 bases and the V segment lost 6 bases, leaving 17 bases of the junction unmatched. The CDR3 consists of 16 residues. The CDR3 sequence: CSARALAGSRSYEQYF. The CDR3 DNA follows: TGCAGTGCGCGGGCCCTAGCGGGCTCGAGATCTTACGAGCAGTACTTC.

A few counts support this clonotype. The rearrangement uses TRBV6-4 and TRBJ1-6; D remains ambiguous. V was trimmed by 2 bases and J by 5 bases, leaving 10 bases between them. CDR1 and CDR2 (germline): MRHNA, SNTAGT. The CDR3 totals 15 residues. CDR3 sequence reads: CASSDRAGNNSPLHF. As DNA, the CDR3 is TGTGCCAGCAGTGACAGGGCGGGGAATAATTCACCCCTCCACTTT.

This clonotype showed up just once. The CDR3, as DNA: TGCAGCGTCGACAGGGGGCAGTGGGCTTTCTTT. As protein: CSVDRGQWAFF. The chain combines TRBV29-1 with TRBJ1-1, with 10 positions matching TRBD1. Germline V CDR1 and CDR2: SQVTM, ANQGSEA. There are 11 residues in the CDR3. J lost 11 bases, V lost 6 bases, and 6 bases had no gene match.

Remarks on this clonotype: This could be a read error, since a much larger clone is one nucleotide away. The J gene is TRBJ2-3, the V gene TRBV20-1; D may match TRBD1 or TRBD2 (6 bases each). The CDR3 has 14 amino acids. With 6 bases removed from V and 4 bases from J, the gap between germline ends came to 17 bases. Germline values: CDR1 DFQATT, CDR2 SNEGSKA (reference sequence). Here the CDR3 reads CSAPGASNADTQYF. CDR3 sequence (DNA): TGCAGTGCCCCGGGGGCCTCAAACGCAGATACGCAGTATTTT.